These 7 T cell receptor beta chains were all obtained from the same sample, sequenced in a study of T cell responses to AZD1222 COVID-19 vaccine. Produced via immunoSEQ multiplex PCR; TCRdb's table is partial and in-frame only. The table shows some 150,000 clones, with about 90% occurring only once. The specimen comprised peripheral blood, sampled on day 0 of AZD1222 vaccination. Receptors originate from an adult in good health.

V usage is TRBV7-6 and J usage is TRBJ1-6, with TRBD1 identical over 8 bases. V was pared by 2 bases and J by 7 bases, with 4 bases of the junction left unmatched. The CDR3 contains 15 residues. CDR1 is SGHVS, CDR2 FNYEAQ, per germline. Here the CDR3 reads CASSLSRTGNSPLHF. CDR3 DNA sequence: TGTGCCAGCAGCTTATCCCGGACAGGGAATTCACCCCTCCACTTT. The whole variable domain, filled in from reference TRBV7-6 and TRBJ1-6, reads GAGVSQSPRYKVTKRGQDVALRCDPISGHVSLYWYRQALGQGPEFLTYFNYEAQQDKSGLPNDRFSAERPEGSISTLTIQRTEQRDSAMYRCASSLSRTGNSPLHFGNGTRLTVT.

The chain is built from TRBV9 and TRBJ2-1; 10 positions agree with TRBD2. The CDR3 has 14 residues. The germline gives CDR1 SGDLS, CDR2 YYNGEE. With 5 bases clipped from V and 3 bases from J, the junction kept 2 bases outside the gene matches. CDR3 amino acids: CASSLAGDYNEQFF. CDR3 in DNA: TGTGCCAGCAGTCTAGCGGGAGACTACAATGAGCAGTTCTTC.

The chain uses TRBV7-9 and TRBJ1-5, with 9 bases fitting TRBD1. This CDR3 comprises 14 residues. The germline V gene encodes CDR1 SEHNR and CDR2 FQNEAQ (reference sequence). The trim removed 5 bases at V and 4 bases at J, leaving 3 bases unmatched. Here the CDR3 reads CASSTDRGNQPQHF. Here the CDR3 DNA reads TGTGCCAGCAGCACGGACAGGGGAAATCAGCCCCAGCATTTT.

This clone came up a few times. The V gene is TRBV6-5, the J gene TRBJ1-4, with TRBD1 matching over 9 bases. There are 15 residues in the CDR3. V trimming: 7 bases; J trimming: 7 bases; junction bases outside the gene matches: 10. Germline V gene data show CDR1 as MNHEY and CDR2 as SVGAGI. Written as DNA, the CDR3 is TGTGCCAGCAACCATGCGACAGGGGGAAGTGAAAAACTGTTTTTT. Its protein product is CASNHATGGSEKLFF.

The chain recombines TRBV7-8 with TRBJ1-3, with a possible D match to TRBD1 (5 bases). CDR1 is SGHVS, CDR2 FQNEAQ, per germline. The CDR3 covers 15 residues. Trimming took 2 bases from V and 2 from J, leaving 10 bases between them. DNA of the CDR3: TGTGCCAGCAGCTTACAGGGCCGGGCTGGAAACACCATATATTTT. It encodes CASSLQGRAGNTIYF.

This clone was seen just once. The chain joins TRBV2 to TRBJ1-2; D call uncertain. The CDR3 length is 16 residues. Trimming shortened V by 6 bases and J by 0 bases, and 17 bases separated the two germline ends. Germline CDR1 is SNHLY and CDR2 is FYNNEI. CDR3 sequence reads: CASSYGGSKANYGYTF. The CDR3, as DNA: TGTGCCAGCAGCTACGGTGGTTCTAAAGCTAACTATGGCTACACCTTC.

The chain is built from TRBV5-1 and TRBJ2-5; TRBD2 might be the D (6 bases). This CDR3 spans 14 amino acids. Trimming took off 2 bases at V and 1 base at J, with 9 bases between the two ends. Looked up from germline, CDR1 is SGHRS and CDR2 is YFSETQ. In DNA form, the CDR3 reads TGCGCCAGCAGCTTAGCGGGCCCCCAAGAGACCCAGTACTTC. Protein: CASSLAGPQETQYF.